The rows below give T cell receptor beta chains drawn from one sample of a study of CXCR3-negative and CXCR3-positive naive CD8 T cells. Reprocessing the 5' RACE reads, TCRdb reports a single entry for every CDR3 protein and omits DNA. This table holds under 50,000 distinct CDR3 sequences. Material: naive CXCR3- CD8+ T cells from blood. Receptors originate from a human donor in good health. Some clones in this sample may be carry-over from other donors' samples. The CDR3 runs from the conserved cysteine through the conserved F or W. The listing skips clone size in some rows; elsewhere it reads once, few, many or a size class.

j_gene	v_gene	abundance	CDR3aa
TRBJ2-2	TRBV6-4	medium-sized	CASSAKGLDTGELFF
TRBJ2-1	TRBV27	-	CASSLSNGWGEQFF
TRBJ1-4	TRBV5-6	-	CASSSLGGGPTNEKLFF
TRBJ2-7	TRBV4-3	-	CASSQDRGGTYYEQYF
TRBJ2-2	TRBV5-1	-	CASSLAGTGRRLNTGELFF
TRBJ2-1	TRBV10-2	-	CASSDYSYNEQFF
TRBJ2-2	TRBV29-1	-	CSVASANTGELFF
TRBJ2-1	TRBV29-1	-	CSVEKETYNEQFF
TRBJ2-6	TRBV3-1	-	CASSPTSGANVLTF
TRBJ2-5	TRBV2	-	CASSDYPQGAETQYF